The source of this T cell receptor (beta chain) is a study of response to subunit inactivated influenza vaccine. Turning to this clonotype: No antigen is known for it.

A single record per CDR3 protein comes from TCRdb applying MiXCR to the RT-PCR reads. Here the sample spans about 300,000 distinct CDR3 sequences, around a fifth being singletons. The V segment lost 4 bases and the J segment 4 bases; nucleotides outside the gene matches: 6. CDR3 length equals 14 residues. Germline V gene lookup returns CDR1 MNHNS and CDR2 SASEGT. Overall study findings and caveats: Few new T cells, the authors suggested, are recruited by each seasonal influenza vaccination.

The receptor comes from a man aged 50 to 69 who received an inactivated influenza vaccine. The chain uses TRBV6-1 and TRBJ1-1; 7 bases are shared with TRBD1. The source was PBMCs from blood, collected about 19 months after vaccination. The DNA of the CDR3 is TGTGCCAGCAGTGCCACAGGGGTGGGCACTGAAGCTTTCTTT. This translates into CASSATGVGTEAFF.